What follows describes a single T cell receptor beta chain. This sample was included in a study of blood T cell repertoires in COVID-19. Study context: Specimens from acute and convalescent COVID-19 originated in the United States, Italy and Spain.

Clones were read by immunoSEQ multiplex PCR, and TCRdb kept only the in-frame ones, dropping some. The sample yields some 200,000 clones, around four fifths seen once. There are 15 residues in the CDR3. Germline-derived CDR1 and CDR2 are LNHDA and SQIVND (reference sequence). Trimming cost V 4 bases and J 2 bases; bases outside gene matches: 7. Followed over time, Seattle patients had been enrolled while infection was active. The source material was peripheral blood. This receptor was taken from a man aged 60-69 years with COVID-19, enrolled during active disease. The V and J genes are TRBV19 and TRBJ2-7, with 8 bases fitting TRBD1. This CDR3 reads CASSTKGTGAYEQYF. In DNA form, the CDR3 reads TGTGCCAGTAGTACCAAGGGGACAGGTGCCTACGAGCAGTACTTC.